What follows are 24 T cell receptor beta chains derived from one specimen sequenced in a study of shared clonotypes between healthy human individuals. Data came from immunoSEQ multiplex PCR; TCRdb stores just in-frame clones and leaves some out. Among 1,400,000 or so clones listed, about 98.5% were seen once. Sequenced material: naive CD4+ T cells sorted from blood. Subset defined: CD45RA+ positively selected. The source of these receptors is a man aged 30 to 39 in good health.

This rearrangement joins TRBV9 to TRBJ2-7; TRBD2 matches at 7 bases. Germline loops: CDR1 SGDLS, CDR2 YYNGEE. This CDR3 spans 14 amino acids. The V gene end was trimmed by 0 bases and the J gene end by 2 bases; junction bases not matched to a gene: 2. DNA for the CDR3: TGTGCCAGCAGCGTAGATGCGGGAGCCTACGAGCAGTACTTC. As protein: CASSVDAGAYEQYF.

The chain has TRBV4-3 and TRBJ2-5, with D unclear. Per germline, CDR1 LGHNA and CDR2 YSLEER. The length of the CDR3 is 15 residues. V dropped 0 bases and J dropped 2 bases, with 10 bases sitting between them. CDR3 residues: CASSQEVRGQETQYF. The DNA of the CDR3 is TGCGCCAGCAGCCAAGAAGTCCGAGGTCAAGAGACCCAGTACTTC.

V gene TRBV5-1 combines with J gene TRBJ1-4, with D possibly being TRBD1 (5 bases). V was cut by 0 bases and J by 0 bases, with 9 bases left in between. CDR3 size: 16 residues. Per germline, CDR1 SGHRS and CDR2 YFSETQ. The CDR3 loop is CASSLGGRATNEKLFF. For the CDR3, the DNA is TGCGCCAGCAGCTTGGGGGGACGTGCAACTAATGAAAAACTGTTTTTT.

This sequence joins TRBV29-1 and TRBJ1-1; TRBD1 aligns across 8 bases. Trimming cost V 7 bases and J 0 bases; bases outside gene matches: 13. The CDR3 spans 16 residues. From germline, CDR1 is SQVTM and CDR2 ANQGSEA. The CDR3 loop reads CSGNRGTALMNTEAFF. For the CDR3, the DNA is TGCAGCGGAAACAGGGGGACCGCACTAATGAACACTGAAGCTTTCTTT.

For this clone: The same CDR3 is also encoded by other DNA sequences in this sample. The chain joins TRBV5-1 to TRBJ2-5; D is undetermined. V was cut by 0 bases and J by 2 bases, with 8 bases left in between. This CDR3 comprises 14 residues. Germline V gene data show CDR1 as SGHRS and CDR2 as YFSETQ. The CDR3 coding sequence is TGCGCCAGCAGCTTGGCCGGGTTTCAAGAGACCCAGTACTTC. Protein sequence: CASSLAGFQETQYF.

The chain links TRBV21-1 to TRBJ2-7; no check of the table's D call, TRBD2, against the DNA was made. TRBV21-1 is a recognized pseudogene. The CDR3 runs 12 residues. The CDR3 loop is CASSTGTSDRNF. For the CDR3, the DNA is TGTGCCAGCAGCACGGGGACTAGCGACAGGAACTTC.

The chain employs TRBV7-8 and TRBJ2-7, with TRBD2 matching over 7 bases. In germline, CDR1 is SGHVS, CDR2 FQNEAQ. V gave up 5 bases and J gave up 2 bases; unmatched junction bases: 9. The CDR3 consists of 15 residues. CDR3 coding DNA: TGTGCCAGCAGCACTCTAGCGGAAGTGGCCTACGAGCAGTACTTC. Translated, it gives CASSTLAEVAYEQYF.

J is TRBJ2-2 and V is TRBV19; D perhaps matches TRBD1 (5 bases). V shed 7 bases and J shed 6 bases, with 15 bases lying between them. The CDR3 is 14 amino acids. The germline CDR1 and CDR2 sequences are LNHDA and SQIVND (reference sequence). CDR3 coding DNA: TGTGCCAGTACCCCCCCAGGGCGCGCCGGGGAGCTGTTTTTT. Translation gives CASTPPGRAGELFF.

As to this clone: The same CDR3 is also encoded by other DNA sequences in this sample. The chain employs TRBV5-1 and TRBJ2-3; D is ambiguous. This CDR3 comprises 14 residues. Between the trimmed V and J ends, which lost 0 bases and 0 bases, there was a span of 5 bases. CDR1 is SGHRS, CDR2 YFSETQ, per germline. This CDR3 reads CASSLGGSTDTQYF. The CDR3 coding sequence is TGCGCCAGCAGCTTGGGGGGAAGCACAGATACGCAGTATTTT.

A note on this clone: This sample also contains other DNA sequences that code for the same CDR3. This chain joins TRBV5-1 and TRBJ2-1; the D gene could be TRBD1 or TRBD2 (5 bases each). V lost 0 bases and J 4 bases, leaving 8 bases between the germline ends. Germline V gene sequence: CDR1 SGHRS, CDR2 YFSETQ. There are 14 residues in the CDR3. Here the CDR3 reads CASSLDGTYNEQFF. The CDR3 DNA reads TGCGCCAGCAGCTTGGACGGGACGTACAATGAGCAGTTCTTC.

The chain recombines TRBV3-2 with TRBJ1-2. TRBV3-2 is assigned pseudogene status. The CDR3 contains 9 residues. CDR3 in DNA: TGTGCCAGGGTCTATGGCTACACCTTC. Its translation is CARVYGYTF.

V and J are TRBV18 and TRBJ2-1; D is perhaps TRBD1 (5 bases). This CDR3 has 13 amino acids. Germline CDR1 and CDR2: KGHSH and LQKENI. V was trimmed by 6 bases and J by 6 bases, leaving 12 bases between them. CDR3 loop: CASSGNQGNEQFF. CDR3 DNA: TGTGCCAGCTCGGGGAATCAGGGCAATGAGCAGTTCTTC. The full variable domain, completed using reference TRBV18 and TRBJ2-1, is NAGVMQNPRHLVRRRGQEARLRCSPMKGHSHVYWYRQLPEEGLKFMVYLQKENIIDESGMPKERFSAEFPKEGPSILRIQQVVRGDSAAYFCASSGNQGNEQFFGPGTRLTVL.

The CDR3 reads CASSLGQAYYEQYF. CDR3 DNA sequence: TGTGCCAGCAGCTTAGGCCAGGCGTACTACGAGCAGTACTTC. The J gene is TRBJ2-7, the V gene TRBV7-9; D is uncertain. V was shortened by 1 base and J by 3 bases, with 10 bases between the two germline ends. This CDR3 contains 14 residues. In germline, CDR1 is SEHNR, CDR2 FQNEAQ (reference sequence).

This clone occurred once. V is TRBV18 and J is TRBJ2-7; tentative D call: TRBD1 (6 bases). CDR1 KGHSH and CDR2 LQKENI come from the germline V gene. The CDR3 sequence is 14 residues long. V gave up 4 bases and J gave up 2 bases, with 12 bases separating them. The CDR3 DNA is TGTGCCAGCTCACTAGACAGGCCTGCCTACGAGCAGTACTTC. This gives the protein CASSLDRPAYEQYF.

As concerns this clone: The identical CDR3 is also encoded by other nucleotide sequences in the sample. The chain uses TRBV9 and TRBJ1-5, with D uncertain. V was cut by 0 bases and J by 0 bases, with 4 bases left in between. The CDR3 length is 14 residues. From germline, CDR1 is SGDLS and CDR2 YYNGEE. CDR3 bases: TGTGCCAGCAGCGTAGATTATAGCAATCAGCCCCAGCATTTT. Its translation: CASSVDYSNQPQHF. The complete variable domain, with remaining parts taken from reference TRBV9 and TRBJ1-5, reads DSGVTQTPKHLITATGQRVTLRCSPRSGDLSVYWYQQSLDQGLQFLIQYYNGEERAKGNILERFSAQQFPDLHSELNLSSLELGDSALYFCASSVDYSNQPQHFGDGTRLSIL.

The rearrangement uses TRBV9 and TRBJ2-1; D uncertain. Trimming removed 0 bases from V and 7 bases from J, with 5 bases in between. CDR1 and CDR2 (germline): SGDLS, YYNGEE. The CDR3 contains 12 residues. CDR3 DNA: TGTGCCAGCAGCGTAGGGTGGAATGAGCAGTTCTTC. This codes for CASSVGWNEQFF.

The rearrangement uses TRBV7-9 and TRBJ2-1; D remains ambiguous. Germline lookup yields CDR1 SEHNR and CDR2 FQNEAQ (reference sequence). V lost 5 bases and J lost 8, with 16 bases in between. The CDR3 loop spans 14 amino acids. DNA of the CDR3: TGTGCCAGCAGCAAAATGACCCCCCCGGATGAGCAGTTCTTC. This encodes CASSKMTPPDEQFF. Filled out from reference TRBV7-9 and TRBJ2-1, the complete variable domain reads DTGVSQNPRHKITKRGQNVTFRCDPISEHNRLYWYRQTLGQGPEFLTYFQNEAQLEKSRLLSDRFSAERPKGSFSTLEIQRTEQGDSAMYLCASSKMTPPDEQFFGPGTRLTVL.

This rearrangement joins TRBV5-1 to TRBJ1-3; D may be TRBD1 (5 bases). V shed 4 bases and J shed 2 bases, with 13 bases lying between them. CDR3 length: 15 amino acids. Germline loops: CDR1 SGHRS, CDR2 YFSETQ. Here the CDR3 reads CASSLQGNAGNTIYF. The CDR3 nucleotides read TGCGCCAGCAGCCTCCAGGGTAATGCTGGAAACACCATATATTTT.

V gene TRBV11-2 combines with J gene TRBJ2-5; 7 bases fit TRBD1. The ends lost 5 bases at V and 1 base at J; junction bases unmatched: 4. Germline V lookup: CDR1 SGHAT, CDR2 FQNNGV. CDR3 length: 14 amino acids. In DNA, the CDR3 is TGTGCCAGCAGCCGGACAGGAGCCCAAGAGACCCAGTACTTC. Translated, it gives CASSRTGAQETQYF.

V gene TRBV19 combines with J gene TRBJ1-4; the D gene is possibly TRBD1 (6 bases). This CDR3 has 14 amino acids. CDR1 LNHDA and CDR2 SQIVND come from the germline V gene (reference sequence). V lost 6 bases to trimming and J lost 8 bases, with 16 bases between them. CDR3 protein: CASRTVTGPEKLFF. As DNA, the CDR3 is TGTGCCAGTAGAACGGTCACAGGGCCCGAAAAACTGTTTTTT.

The DNA for the CDR3 is TGTGCCATCAGAGCGGGAGGGCTCACCGGGGAGCTGTTTTTT. This codes for CAIRAGGLTGELFF. V gene TRBV10-3 combines with J gene TRBJ2-2, with TRBD2 identical over 10 bases. The V gene's germline CDR1 is ENHRY and CDR2 SYGVKD. V was clipped by 6 bases and J by 4 bases; unmatched bases: 2. This CDR3 contains 14 residues.

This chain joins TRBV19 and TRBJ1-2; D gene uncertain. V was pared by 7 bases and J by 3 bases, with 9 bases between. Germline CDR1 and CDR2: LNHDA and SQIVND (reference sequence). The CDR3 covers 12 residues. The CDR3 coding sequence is TGTGCCAGTAACACTATACACTATGGCTACACCTTC. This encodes CASNTIHYGYTF.

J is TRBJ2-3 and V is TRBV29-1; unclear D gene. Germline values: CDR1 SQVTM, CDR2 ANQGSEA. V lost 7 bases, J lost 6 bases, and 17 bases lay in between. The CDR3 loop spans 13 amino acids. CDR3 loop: CSATGPAADTQYF. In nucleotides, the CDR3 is TGCAGCGCAACCGGGCCGGCGGCCGATACGCAGTATTTT.

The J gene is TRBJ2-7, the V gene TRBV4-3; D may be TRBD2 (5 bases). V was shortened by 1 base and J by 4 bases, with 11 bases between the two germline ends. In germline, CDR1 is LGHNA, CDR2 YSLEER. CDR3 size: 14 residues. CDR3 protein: CASSQASSGYEQYF. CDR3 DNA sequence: TGCGCCAGCAGCCAAGCCAGTTCGGGGTACGAGCAGTACTTC.